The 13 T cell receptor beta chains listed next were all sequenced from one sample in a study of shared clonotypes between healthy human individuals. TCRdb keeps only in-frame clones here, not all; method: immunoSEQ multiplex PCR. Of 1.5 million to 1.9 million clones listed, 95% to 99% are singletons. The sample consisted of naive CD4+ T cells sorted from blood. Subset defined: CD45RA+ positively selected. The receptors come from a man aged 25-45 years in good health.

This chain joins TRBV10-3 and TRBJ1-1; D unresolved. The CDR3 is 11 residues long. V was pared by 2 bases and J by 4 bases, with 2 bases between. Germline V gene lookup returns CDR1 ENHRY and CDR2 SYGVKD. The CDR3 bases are TGTGCCATCAGTGAGGGCACTGAAGCTTTCTTT. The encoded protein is CAISEGTEAFF.

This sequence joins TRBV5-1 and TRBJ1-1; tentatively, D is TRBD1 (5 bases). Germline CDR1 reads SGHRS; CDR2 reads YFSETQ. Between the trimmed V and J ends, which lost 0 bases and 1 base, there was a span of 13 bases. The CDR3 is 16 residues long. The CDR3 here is CASSLVSGATNTEAFF. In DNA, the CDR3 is TGCGCCAGCAGCTTGGTTTCCGGGGCGACGAACACTGAAGCTTTCTTT. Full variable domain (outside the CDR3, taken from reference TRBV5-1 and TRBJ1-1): KAGVTQTPRYLIKTRGQQVTLSCSPISGHRSVSWYQQTPGQGLQFLFEYFSETQRNKGNFPGRFSGRQFSNSRSEMNVSTLELGDSALYLCASSLVSGATNTEAFFGQGTRLTVV.

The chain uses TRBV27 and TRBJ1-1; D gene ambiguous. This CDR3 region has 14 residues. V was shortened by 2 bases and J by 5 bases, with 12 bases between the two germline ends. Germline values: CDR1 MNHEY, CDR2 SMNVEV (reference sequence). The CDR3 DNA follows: TGTGCCAGCAGTTTAAGGAATGGGGTGACTGAAGCTTTCTTT. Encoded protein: CASSLRNGVTEAFF.

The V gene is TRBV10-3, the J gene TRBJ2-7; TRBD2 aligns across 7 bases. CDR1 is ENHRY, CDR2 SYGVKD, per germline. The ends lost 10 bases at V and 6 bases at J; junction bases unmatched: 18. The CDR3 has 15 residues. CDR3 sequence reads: CATSRGGRTGLEQYF. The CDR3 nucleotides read TGTGCCACCTCGAGGGGCGGGAGAACGGGCCTCGAGCAGTACTTC.

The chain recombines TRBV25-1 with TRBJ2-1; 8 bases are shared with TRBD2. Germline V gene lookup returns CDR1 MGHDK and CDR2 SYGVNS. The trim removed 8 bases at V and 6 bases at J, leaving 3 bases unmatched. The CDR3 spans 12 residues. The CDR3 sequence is CASGTRGNEQFF. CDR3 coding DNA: TGTGCCAGCGGGACTAGGGGCAATGAGCAGTTCTTC.

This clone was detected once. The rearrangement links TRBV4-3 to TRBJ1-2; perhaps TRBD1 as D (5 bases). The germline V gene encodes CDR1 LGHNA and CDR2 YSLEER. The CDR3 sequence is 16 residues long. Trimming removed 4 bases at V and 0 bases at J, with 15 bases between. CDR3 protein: CASSRLGGFSNYGYTF. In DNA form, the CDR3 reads TGCGCCAGCAGCCGCCTCGGGGGATTCTCTAACTATGGCTACACCTTC.

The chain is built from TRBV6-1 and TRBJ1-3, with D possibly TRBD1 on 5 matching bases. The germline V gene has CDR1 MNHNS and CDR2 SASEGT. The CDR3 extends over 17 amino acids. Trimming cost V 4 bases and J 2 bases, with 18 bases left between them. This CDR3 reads CASSAIDSPYTGNTIYF. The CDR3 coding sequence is TGTGCCAGCAGTGCAATTGACAGCCCTTACACTGGAAACACCATATATTTT.

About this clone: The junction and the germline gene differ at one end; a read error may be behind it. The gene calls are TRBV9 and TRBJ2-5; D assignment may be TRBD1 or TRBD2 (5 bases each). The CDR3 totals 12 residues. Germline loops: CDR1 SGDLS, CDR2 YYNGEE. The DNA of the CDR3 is TGTGCCAACAGCGAGGGGTCAGAGACCCAGTACTTC. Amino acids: CANSEGSETQYF.

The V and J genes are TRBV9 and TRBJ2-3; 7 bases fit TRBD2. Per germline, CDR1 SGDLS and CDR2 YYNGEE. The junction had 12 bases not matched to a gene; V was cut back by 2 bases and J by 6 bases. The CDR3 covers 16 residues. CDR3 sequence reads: CASSVLAREATDTQYF. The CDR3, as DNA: TGTGCCAGCAGCGTCCTCGCCCGGGAGGCCACGGATACGCAGTATTTT.

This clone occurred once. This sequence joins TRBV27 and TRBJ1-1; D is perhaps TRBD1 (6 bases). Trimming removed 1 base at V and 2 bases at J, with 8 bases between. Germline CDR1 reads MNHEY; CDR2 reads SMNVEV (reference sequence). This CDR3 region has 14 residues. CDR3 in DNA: TGTGCCAGCAGTTTATTGGGGACAAACACTGAAGCTTTCTTT. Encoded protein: CASSLLGTNTEAFF.

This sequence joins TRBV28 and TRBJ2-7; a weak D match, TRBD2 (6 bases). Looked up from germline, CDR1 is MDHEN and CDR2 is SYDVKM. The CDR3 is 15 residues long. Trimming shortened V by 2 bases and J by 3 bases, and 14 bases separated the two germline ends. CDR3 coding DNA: TGTGCCAGCAGTTTAGCCGGGAGAGCAGGCTACGAGCAGTACTTC. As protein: CASSLAGRAGYEQYF.

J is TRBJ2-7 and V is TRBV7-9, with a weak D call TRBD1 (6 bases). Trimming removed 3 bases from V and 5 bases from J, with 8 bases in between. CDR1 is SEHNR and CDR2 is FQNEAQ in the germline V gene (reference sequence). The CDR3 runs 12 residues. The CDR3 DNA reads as TGTGCCAGCAGCTTTAACAGGGACGAGCAGTACTTC. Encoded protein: CASSFNRDEQYF.

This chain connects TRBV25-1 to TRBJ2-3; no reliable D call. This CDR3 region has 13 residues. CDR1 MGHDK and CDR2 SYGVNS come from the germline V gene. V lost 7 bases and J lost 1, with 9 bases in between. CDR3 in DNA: TGTGCCAGCACTAAGGCGGGCACAGATACGCAGTATTTT. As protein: CASTKAGTDTQYF.